Listed here are 27 T cell receptor beta chains from one sample, sequenced in a study of post-analysis software for immune sequencing data. Study outcomes and limitations: Among about 5 TRBV segments more frequent in patients than controls were TRBV5-6, TRBV5-1 and TRBV20-1.

Their target antigens are unknown. The library was made from cDNA and included unique molecular identifiers. Using its own MiXCR run on the PCR reads, TCRdb lists one record per CDR3 protein. In the table there are roughly 700,000 distinct CDR3 sequences, roughly 27% of which are singletons. The sequenced material came from blood. The receptor set was obtained from a girl aged 10 to 17 with multiple sclerosis.

This sequence joins TRBV12-3 or TRBV12-4 and TRBJ1-4; a possible D gene is TRBD1 (5 bases). CDR3 size: 12 residues. Trimming left V 7 bases short and J 11 bases short, with 14 bases between. The CDR3 is CASNHFGGKLFF. CDR3 nucleotide sequence: TGTGCCAGCAATCACTTTGGGGGGAAACTGTTTTTT.

This chain joins TRBV20-1 and TRBJ1-2; 11 nucleotides align to TRBD1. The CDR3 runs 15 residues. Germline V gene lookup returns CDR1 DFQATT and CDR2 SNEGSKA (reference sequence). Trimming took 6 bases from V and 7 from J; bases not matched to a gene: 13. For the CDR3, the DNA is TGCAGTGCCTTGAACCGGGACAGGGGGATCGGTGGCTACACCTTC. It encodes CSALNRDRGIGGYTF.

The V and J genes are TRBV21-1 and TRBJ2-7; TRBD2, as called in the table, went unchecked against the DNA. TRBV21-1 is recorded as a pseudogene. The CDR3 is 20 residues long. CDR3 amino acids: CASIFTEGLAGVLPSYEQYF. CDR3 nucleotide sequence: TGTGCCAGCATCTTTACTGAGGGACTAGCGGGAGTTTTACCCTCCTACGAGCAGTACTTC.

V and J are TRBV20-1 and TRBJ1-2; no clear D. V was cut by 0 bases and J by 8 bases, with 16 bases left in between. The length of the CDR3 is 14 residues. Per the germline V gene, CDR1 is DFQATT and CDR2 is SNEGSKA (reference sequence). DNA of the CDR3: TGCAGTGCTAGAGATGGGTTTCTAAACCGGGGCTACACCTTC. Translation: CSARDGFLNRGYTF.

This clonotype was found a few times. The chain carries TRBV10-3 and TRBJ1-4; D is uncertain. V shed 6 bases and J shed 0 bases, with 8 bases lying between them. The V gene's germline CDR1 is ENHRY and CDR2 SYGVKD. The CDR3 consists of 14 residues. In DNA, the CDR3 is TGTGCCATCAGCCCAGGTGCAACTAATGAAAAACTGTTTTTT. Its protein is CAISPGATNEKLFF.

This clonotype was observed many times. V is TRBV20-1 and J is TRBJ2-1, with D possibly TRBD2 on 5 matching bases. The germline V gene encodes CDR1 DFQATT and CDR2 SNEGSKA (reference sequence). Between the trimmed V and J ends, which lost 3 bases and 0 bases, there was a span of 15 bases. The CDR3 extends over 16 amino acids. In nucleotides, the CDR3 is TGCAGTGCTAGTTTGCCGGGAAGGAGCTCCTACAATGAGCAGTTCTTC. Translated, it gives CSASLPGRSSYNEQFF.

The CDR3 region is CASAPRWPAYEQYF. CDR3 DNA: TGTGCTAGTGCCCCCCGCTGGCCCGCCTACGAGCAGTACTTC. The chain uses TRBV12-5 and TRBJ2-4; no firm D call. The DNA end is more similar to TRBJ2-7, so the J call may be wrong. The CDR3 runs 14 residues. Germline CDR1 and CDR2: LGHNT and FRNRAP.

The V gene is TRBV4-1, the J gene TRBJ2-5; D is possibly TRBD1 or TRBD2 (5 bases each). V was clipped by 1 base and J by 5 bases, with 17 bases between them. CDR1 is MGHRA, CDR2 YSYEKL, per germline. This CDR3 contains 16 residues. CDR3 region: CASSQVPGRGMETQYF. DNA of the CDR3: TGCGCCAGCAGCCAAGTTCCAGGGAGAGGGATGGAGACCCAGTACTTC.

The rearrangement uses TRBV7-9 and TRBJ2-3; D uncertain. Trimming left V 1 base short and J 6 bases short, with 5 bases between. Germline V CDR1 and CDR2: SEHNR, FQNEAQ (reference sequence). The CDR3 is made up of 12 amino acids. In DNA, the CDR3 is TGTGCCAGCAGCTTAGAGCTGGATACGCAGTATTTT. Translation: CASSLELDTQYF.

Worth noting for this clonotype: A much larger clone sits a single nucleotide away, making a read error possible. The chain has TRBV6-5 and TRBJ1-2; D unclear. Per the germline V gene, CDR1 is MNHEY and CDR2 is SVGAGI. Trimming shortened V by 6 bases and J by 4 bases, and 15 bases separated the two germline ends. The CDR3 spans 14 residues. CDR3 coding DNA: TGTGCCAGCAGGTCAGGAGGGTGGGTCTATGGCTACACCTTC. Residues: CASRSGGWVYGYTF.

This clonotype was counted between two and nine times. The V gene is TRBV27, the J gene TRBJ2-1; 8 bases agree with TRBD1. The CDR3 covers 14 residues. Germline lookup yields CDR1 MNHEY and CDR2 SMNVEV (reference sequence). The ends lost 4 bases at V and 5 bases at J; junction bases unmatched: 4. The CDR3 loop reads CASSSDRVHNEQFF. Here the CDR3 DNA reads TGTGCCAGCAGTTCGGACAGGGTCCACAATGAGCAGTTCTTC.

This clonotype was observed a few times. The chain is built from TRBV28 and TRBJ2-7; 13 bases line up with TRBD2. Germline-derived CDR1 and CDR2 are MDHEN and SYDVKM. V lost 4 bases to trimming and J lost 0 bases; unmatched junction nucleotides: 9. The CDR3 contains 18 residues. The CDR3 sequence is CASSSPGLAGLSSYEQYF. CDR3 DNA: TGTGCCAGCAGTTCCCCGGGACTAGCGGGACTGAGCTCCTACGAGCAGTACTTC.

V gene TRBV12-3 or TRBV12-4 combines with J gene TRBJ2-4; D is unresolved. This CDR3 comprises 13 residues. Trimming removed 6 bases from V and 2 bases from J, with 8 bases in between. The CDR3 is CASRDTTKNIQYF. For the CDR3, the DNA is TGTGCCAGCAGGGATACGACCAAAAACATTCAGTACTTC.

About this clonotype: One end of the junction varies from germline; a read error may be responsible. The rearrangement uses TRBV9 and TRBJ2-1; maybe TRBD2 (5 bases). Germline V gene sequence: CDR1 SGDLS, CDR2 YYNGEE. The CDR3 covers 15 residues. CDR3 protein: CTSSGVVGERNEQFF. CDR3 nucleotide sequence: TGTACCAGCAGCGGAGTAGTTGGGGAGAGGAATGAGCAGTTCTTC.

In its sample, this clonotype was seen a few times. The chain uses TRBV28 and TRBJ2-2; TRBD2 matches at 7 bases. CDR1 MDHEN and CDR2 SYDVKM come from the germline V gene. J lost 4 bases, V lost 7 bases, and 9 bases had no gene match. This CDR3 is built from 15 residues. The CDR3 here is CASTFELALTGELFF. DNA for the CDR3: TGTGCCAGCACCTTTGAACTAGCGCTCACCGGGGAGCTGTTTTTT. Together with reference TRBV28 and TRBJ2-2, the CDR3 gives the full variable domain: DVKVTQSSRYLVKRTGEKVFLECVQDMDHENMFWYRQDPGLGLRLIYFSYDVKMKEKGDIPEGYSVSREKKERFSLILESASTNQTSMYLCASTFELALTGELFFGEGSRLTVL.

The chain couples TRBV27 to TRBJ2-7; TRBD2 might be the D (7 bases). The germline V gene encodes CDR1 MNHEY and CDR2 SMNVEV (reference sequence). This CDR3 has 14 residues. Trimming left V 5 bases short and J 2 bases short, with 13 bases between. CDR3 loop: CASSPMRGPYEQYF. The CDR3 DNA sequence: TGTGCCAGCAGTCCGATGCGGGGGCCCTACGAGCAGTACTTC.

This clonotype has only a few counts. The genes are TRBV27 and TRBJ2-2, with unresolved D. CDR1 and CDR2 from the germline V gene are MNHEY and SMNVEV (reference sequence). CDR3 size: 15 residues. The germline V and J ends were trimmed by 3 bases and 6 bases, with 14 bases remaining between them. The CDR3 DNA follows: TGTGCCAGCAGTTTTCTAGGCCCCAGGCCCGGGGAGCTGTTTTTT. Translating it yields CASSFLGPRPGELFF.

V and J are TRBV28 and TRBJ1-2; tentative D call: TRBD1 (6 bases). The CDR3 spans 15 residues. The V end lost 6 bases, the J end lost 3 bases, and 17 bases lay between the germline ends. Germline V gene lookup returns CDR1 MDHEN and CDR2 SYDVKM. The CDR3 region is CASSNSWTVHYGYTF. CDR3 nucleotide sequence: TGTGCCAGCAGCAACAGTTGGACAGTCCACTATGGCTACACCTTC.

This clonotype has only a few counts. The chain is built from TRBV10-3 and TRBJ2-5, with TRBD2 identical over 13 bases. V shed 4 bases and J 5 bases; nucleotides not matched to a gene: 7. Germline CDR1 reads ENHRY; CDR2 reads SYGVKD. CDR3 size: 16 residues. Here the CDR3 DNA reads TGTGCCATCAGTGCCGGACTAGCGGGGGTAGGCGAGACCCAGTACTTC. It specifies CAISAGLAGVGETQYF.

This chain joins TRBV20-1 and TRBJ2-4; D gene ambiguous. Trimming pared 6 bases from V and 1 base from J, leaving 13 bases between. Germline loops: CDR1 DFQATT, CDR2 SNEGSKA (reference sequence). This CDR3 is built from 14 residues. The CDR3 region is CSAGWFFAKNIQYF. CDR3 sequence (DNA): TGCAGTGCCGGGTGGTTTTTTGCCAAAAACATTCAGTACTTC.

This chain uses TRBV28 with TRBJ2-6, with D possibly called TRBD1 or TRBD2 (5 bases each). Trimming pared 2 bases from V and 0 bases from J, leaving 23 bases between. Germline lookup yields CDR1 MDHEN and CDR2 SYDVKM. The CDR3 is 21 amino acids. In nucleotides, the CDR3 is TGTGCCAGCAGTTTAGCGCTGGGGTTCCGGGACGCGAGCTCTGGGGCCAACGTCCTGACTTTC. Encoded protein: CASSLALGFRDASSGANVLTF.

This clonotype was found a few times. The J gene is TRBJ1-2, the V gene TRBV12-3 or TRBV12-4, with 8 bases that match TRBD1. V shed 3 bases, J shed 6 bases, and the junction held 6 bases outside the gene matches. The CDR3 runs to 14 residues. The CDR3 loop reads CASSFGQGWDGYTF. DNA for the CDR3: TGTGCCAGCAGTTTTGGACAGGGATGGGATGGCTACACCTTC.

The CDR3 region is CASSLARANTEAFF. The CDR3 nucleotides read TGTGCCAGCAGCTTGGCCAGGGCGAACACTGAAGCTTTCTTT. The chain joins TRBV5-6 to TRBJ1-1, with D possibly being TRBD1 (5 bases). With 0 bases removed from V and 1 base from J, the gap between germline ends came to 7 bases. Per germline, CDR1 SGHDT and CDR2 YYEEEE. The CDR3 length is 14 residues.

The rearrangement links TRBV4-1 to TRBJ1-1; D gene unclear. This CDR3 spans 17 amino acids. Germline V gene sequence: CDR1 MGHRA, CDR2 YSYEKL. The ends were cut back, 1 base at V and 10 bases at J, with 25 bases in the middle. The CDR3 loop reads CASSQGIGSLFRNGAFF. The CDR3 DNA reads as TGCGCCAGCAGCCAAGGTATCGGCAGTCTATTCCGCAATGGAGCTTTCTTT.

The chain joins TRBV20-1 to TRBJ2-6, with 10 positions matching TRBD2. Trimming took 3 bases from V and 2 from J; bases not matched to a gene: 4. In germline, CDR1 is DFQATT, CDR2 SNEGSKA (reference sequence). CDR3 length equals 16 residues. The DNA of the CDR3 is TGCAGTGCTAGGACTAGCGGGCCGGCTGGGGCCAACGTCCTGACTTTC. Translating it yields CSARTSGPAGANVLTF.

A note on this clonotype: One end of the junction varies from germline; a read error may be responsible. The rearrangement joins TRBV6-5 to TRBJ1-4, with D possibly being TRBD1 (5 bases). Germline values: CDR1 MNHEY, CDR2 SVGAGI. This CDR3 spans 13 amino acids. The CDR3 loop reads CPSSFRDWEKLFF. CDR3 DNA sequence: TGTCCCAGCAGTTTCCGGGACTGGGAAAAACTGTTTTTT.

The chain is built from TRBV5-1 and TRBJ2-1; D is ambiguous. The CDR3 loop spans 17 amino acids. The germline gives CDR1 SGHRS, CDR2 YFSETQ. V was trimmed by 4 bases and J by 0 bases, leaving 17 bases between them. CDR3: CASSLGTSSYSYNEQFF. CDR3 DNA sequence: TGCGCCAGCAGCCTTGGAACAAGCTCCTACTCCTACAATGAGCAGTTCTTC. Variable domain in full (rest from reference TRBV5-1 and TRBJ2-1): KAGVTQTPRYLIKTRGQQVTLSCSPISGHRSVSWYQQTPGQGLQFLFEYFSETQRNKGNFPGRFSGRQFSNSRSEMNVSTLELGDSALYLCASSLGTSSYSYNEQFFGPGTRLTVL.